This TCR beta chain came from a study of T cell repertoires in cytomegalovirus infection. Study-wide background: Public signatures in TCR beta pointed to CMV infection and matching HLA type. Overall study results and limits: Pooled public TCR beta family frequency picked out CMV carriers with the relevant HLA. Clonotype analysis showed dominance of the ex vivo response by HLA-C-restricted CMV-specific TCR beta clonotypes.

This CDR3 comprises 13 residues. Between the trimmed V and J ends, which lost 4 bases and 2 bases, there was a span of 9 bases. The germline gives CDR1 SGHRS, CDR2 YFSETQ. Remarks on this clonotype: The antigen is unknown.

TCRdb analysed the reads with MiXCR anew, one entry per CDR3 protein. The sample includes about 360,000 distinct CDR3 sequences, around 18% of them seen just once. Input material: PBMCs. This receptor was obtained from a human donor in good health (CMV status not recorded). Some clones in this sample may be carry-over from other donors' samples. The chain combines TRBV5-1 with TRBJ2-5, with unresolved D. This CDR3 reads CASSEPGQETQYF. The CDR3 bases are TGCGCCAGCAGCGAACCAGGACAAGAGACCCAGTACTTC.